This T cell receptor beta chain derives from a study of T cells expressing NK-cell markers. For the study at large: According to the study, TCR beta repertoires originated from sorted CD3+CD56+NKG2C+, CD3+CD56+NKG2C- and CD3+CD56-NKG2C+ T cells.

Study conclusions and caveats: Evidence did not settle whether expanded NKG2C+ T cell clones targeted HCMV.

TCRdb re-called the 5' RACE reads; one entry per CDR3 protein, DNA not given. The ten most abundant clones cover 0.39% of a sample with roughly 280,000 distinct CDR3 sequences. Germline CDR1 and CDR2: SGHTA and FQGTGA. The CDR3 extends over 17 amino acids. Notes on this clonotype: Its antigen remains unknown.

The receptor was isolated from a man aged 18 to 30 in good health. V is TRBV7-3 and J is TRBJ2-3; TCRdb's D gene call, TRBD2, goes unchecked for lack of DNA. The specimen sequenced was blood T cells: a sorted CD56 or NKG2C T cell subset, CD4+ or CD8+ T cells, or bulk PBMC T cells (not recorded which). The CDR3 sequence is CASSPIGGRASTDTQYF.